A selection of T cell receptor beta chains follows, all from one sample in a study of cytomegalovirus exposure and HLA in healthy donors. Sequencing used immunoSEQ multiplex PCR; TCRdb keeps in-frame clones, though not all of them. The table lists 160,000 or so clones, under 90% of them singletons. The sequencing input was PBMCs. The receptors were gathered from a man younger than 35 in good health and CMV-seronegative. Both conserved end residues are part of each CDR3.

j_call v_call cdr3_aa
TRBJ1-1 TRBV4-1 CASSIREKNTEAFF
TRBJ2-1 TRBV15 CATSRSAGRGKGGEQFF
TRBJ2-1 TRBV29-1 CSVEDGGEGALDEQFF
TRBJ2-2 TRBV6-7 CASREESHTGELFF
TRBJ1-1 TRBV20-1 CSAGRLTEAFF
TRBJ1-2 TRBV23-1 CASSRTGYSYGYTF
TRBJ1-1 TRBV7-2 CASSPSGGGGVEAFF
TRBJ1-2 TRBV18 CASSPDRGYGYTF
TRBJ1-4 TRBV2 CASSALNEKLFF
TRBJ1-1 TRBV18 CASSPAGPVNAEAFF
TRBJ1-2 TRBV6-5 CASSYPGRESYGYTF
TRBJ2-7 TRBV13 CASSLESSLSPGYEQYF
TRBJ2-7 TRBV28 CASSPLQESPEQYF
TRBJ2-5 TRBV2 CASGAEYQETQYF
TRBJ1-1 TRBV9 CASSVDLRGTEAFF
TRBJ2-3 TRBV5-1 CASSLEGGEADTQYF
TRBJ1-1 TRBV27 CASSPGQLGTEAFF
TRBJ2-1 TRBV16 CASSQSTRDRVDNEQFF
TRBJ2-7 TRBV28 CASRPGGPASYEQYF
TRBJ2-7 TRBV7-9 CASSLRTSGYNSYEQYF
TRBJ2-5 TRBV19 CASSIEGASGDQETQYF
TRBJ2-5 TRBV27 CASSKRRPGTANKETQYF
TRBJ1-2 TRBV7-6 CAWGGSFAYGYTF
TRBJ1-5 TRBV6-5 CASKQGGNQPQHF
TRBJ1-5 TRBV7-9 CASSLAEIPNQPQHF
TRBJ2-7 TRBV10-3 CAISENRESYEQYF
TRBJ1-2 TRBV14 CASSPTGLVGYTF
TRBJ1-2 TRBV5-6 CASSPSGSVRYGYTF
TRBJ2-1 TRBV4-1 CASSLPGGNEQFF
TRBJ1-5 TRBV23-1 CASSQSAPNQPQHF
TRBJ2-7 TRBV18 CASSPGTGTEQYF
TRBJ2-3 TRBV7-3 CASSPSRGTSTDTQYF
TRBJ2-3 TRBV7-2 CASSLGPTSGQTDTQYF
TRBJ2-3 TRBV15 CATSRVSSGRADTQYF
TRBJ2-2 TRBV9 CASSVARGSSWNTGELFF
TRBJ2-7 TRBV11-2 CASSIGTGGREQYF
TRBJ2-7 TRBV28 CASSFGQSYEQYF
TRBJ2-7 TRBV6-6 CASRGTATYEQYF
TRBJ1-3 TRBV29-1 CSVLGTGSGNTIYF
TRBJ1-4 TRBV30 CAWSDGGGGRDEKLFF
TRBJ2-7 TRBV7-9 CASSTWTGGYEQYF
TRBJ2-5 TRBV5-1 CASIWQALLVVQYF
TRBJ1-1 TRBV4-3 CASSQDGLTEAFF
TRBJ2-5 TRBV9 CASSVEETGWLETQYF
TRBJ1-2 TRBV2 CASSVGQADYGYTF
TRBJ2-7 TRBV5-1 CASSPRVAGGYEQYF
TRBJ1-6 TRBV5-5 CASSFSNSPLHF
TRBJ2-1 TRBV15 CATSSGPAGNEQFF